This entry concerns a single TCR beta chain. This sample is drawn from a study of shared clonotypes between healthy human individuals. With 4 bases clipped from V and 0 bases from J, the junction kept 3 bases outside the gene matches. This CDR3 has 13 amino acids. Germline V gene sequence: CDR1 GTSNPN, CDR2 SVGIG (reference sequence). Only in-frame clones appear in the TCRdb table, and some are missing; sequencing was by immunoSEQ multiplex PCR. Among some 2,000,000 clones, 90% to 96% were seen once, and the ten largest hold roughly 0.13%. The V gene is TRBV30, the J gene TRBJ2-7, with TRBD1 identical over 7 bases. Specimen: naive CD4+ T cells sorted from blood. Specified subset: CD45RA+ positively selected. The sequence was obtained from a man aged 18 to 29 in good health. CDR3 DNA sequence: TGTGCCTGGAATCGGGACAGCTCCTACGAGCAGTACTTC. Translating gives CAWNRDSSYEQYF.